This T cell receptor beta chain was profiled in a study of blood T cell repertoires in COVID-19. Study-level background: Both acute and convalescent COVID-19 samples were obtained from the United States, Italy and Spain. T cells, B-cell-depleted T cells, or PBMCs supplied cDNA or gDNA.

The germline CDR1 and CDR2 sequences are MDHEN and SYDVKM. The CDR3 totals 16 residues. Trimming pared 6 bases from V and 8 bases from J, leaving 20 bases between. Authors' analysis steps: By means of reference gene primer amplification, nucleated cell counts were estimated. The method was immunoSEQ multiplex PCR; TCRdb's version includes in-frame clones alone and lacks a portion of them. That table is the source of V, J and clone size, and D and trimming were worked out from the DNA. The sample contains about 26,000 clones, about 90% of which appear only once. The chain couples TRBV28 to TRBJ1-6, with D perhaps TRBD1 (6 bases). Sequencing used peripheral blood. The clonotype comes from a human donor in a cohort sampled during active COVID-19. CDR3 region: CASREYRGMQDSPLHF. The CDR3 DNA sequence: TGTGCCAGCAGGGAGTATAGGGGGATGCAGGATTCACCCCTCCACTTT.